A selection of T cell receptor beta chains follows, all from one sample in a study of blood T cell repertoires in COVID-19. Using immunoSEQ multiplex PCR, the repertoire was profiled, and TCRdb retains in-frame clones only, with some absent. The top ten hold approximately 1.6% of the sample, which has under 400,000 clones, around 88% seen once. The sample was peripheral blood. The receptors derive from a woman between 25 and 40 years old with COVID-19, enrolled during active disease. Each CDR3 is given without its conserved first and last residue. Part of the rows lack a size; the others show once, few, many or a class for expanded clones.

TRBV24-1	NA	TRBJ2-5	ATSDPGDRETQY
TRBV15	NA	TRBJ1-2	ATSRDWDRGYGYT
TRBV6-6	once	TRBJ2-7	ASRSTGSSYEQY
TRBV5-8	NA	TRBJ2-2	ASSDGTGHPGELF
TRBV29-1	NA	TRBJ1-1	SVGGTLNTEAF
TRBV7-9	NA	TRBJ1-1	ASSLAWAAEAF
TRBV29-1	NA	TRBJ1-1	SVGQGAEAF
TRBV6-6	NA	TRBJ1-3	ASSYTLGSSGNTIY
TRBV5-1	NA	TRBJ2-7	ASQKGQGGDEQY
TRBV7-6	NA	TRBJ1-4	ASAGQTINEKLF
TRBV4-1	NA	TRBJ2-3	ASSRSTTDTQY
TRBV7-2	once	TRBJ1-5	ASSIRGQPQH
TRBV4-3	once	TRBJ1-2	ASSPGRQGYGYT
TRBV11-2	NA	TRBJ2-1	ASSRDRGGEQF
TRBV19	NA	TRBJ1-1	ASSMSDNTEAF
TRBV27	NA	TRBJ1-1	ASSPGVNTEAF
TRBV7-8	NA	TRBJ2-5	ASSRSRGGQETQY
TRBV19	NA	TRBJ2-3	ASSSGGTTDTQY
TRBV9	NA	TRBJ2-5	ASSPRLSQGQETQY
TRBV7-9	NA	TRBJ1-1	ASSLGPGQGRGTEAF
TRBV5-4	NA	TRBJ1-1	ASSLNSREAF
TRBV7-9	NA	TRBJ1-1	ASRPELRRYTEAF
TRBV4-1	NA	TRBJ2-7	ASSQDAAGGTYEQY
TRBV10-1	once	TRBJ1-2	ASTLWGYT
TRBV28	NA	TRBJ1-3	ASTGSMSGNTIY
TRBV27	NA	TRBJ1-1	ASRIGGKTEAF
TRBV15	NA	TRBJ1-4	ATSMGGGTNEKLF
TRBV27	NA	TRBJ2-4	ASSLIPTSGNIQY
TRBV5-1	once	TRBJ1-1	ASSLMTGDLGTEAF
TRBV27	NA	TRBJ1-6	ASNRDRDNSPLH
TRBV24-1	NA	TRBJ2-3	ATSDPTGQGMLGTQY
TRBV7-8	NA	TRBJ1-6	ASSHRGLRNSPLH
TRBV2	NA	TRBJ2-1	ASRRRGRNNEQF
TRBV6-5	NA	TRBJ1-1	ASSLLTGFQDIEAF
TRBV9	NA	TRBJ2-7	ASSVNEQY
TRBV6-2/TRBV6-3	NA	TRBJ1-5	ASSYSTGTGKLQPQH
TRBV16	NA	TRBJ1-5	ASSQSPGQGLGNQPQH
TRBV5-6	NA	TRBJ1-1	ASGRGYTEAF
TRBV24-1	NA	TRBJ2-1	ATSAGLAYNEQF
TRBV18	NA	TRBJ2-2	ASSPDSNTGELF
TRBV28	NA	TRBJ1-1	ASTPPGNTEAF
TRBV6-4	NA	TRBJ1-1	ASSAEVNTEAF
TRBV28	NA	TRBJ1-2	ASRRTGGSKIYGYT
TRBV2	NA	TRBJ2-1	ASRARTSGNNEQF
TRBV11-2	NA	TRBJ1-1	ASSQLVRGIGEAF
TRBV7-6	NA	TRBJ2-1	ASSPRLVTYNEQF
TRBV10-2	NA	TRBJ1-1	ASSFPGQGRGAEAF
TRBV2	NA	TRBJ2-2	ASSPKPGNTGELF
TRBV5-1	NA	TRBJ1-1	ASSLDRGFNTEAF
TRBV2	once	TRBJ1-4	ASSAGGGEKLF
TRBV19	NA	TRBJ1-4	ASSNTATNEKLF
TRBV2	once	TRBJ2-3	ASRRGSSGGRTDTQY
TRBV28	NA	TRBJ1-5	ASSAGGAGYSNQPQH
TRBV28	NA	TRBJ1-6	ASNRSSYNSPLH